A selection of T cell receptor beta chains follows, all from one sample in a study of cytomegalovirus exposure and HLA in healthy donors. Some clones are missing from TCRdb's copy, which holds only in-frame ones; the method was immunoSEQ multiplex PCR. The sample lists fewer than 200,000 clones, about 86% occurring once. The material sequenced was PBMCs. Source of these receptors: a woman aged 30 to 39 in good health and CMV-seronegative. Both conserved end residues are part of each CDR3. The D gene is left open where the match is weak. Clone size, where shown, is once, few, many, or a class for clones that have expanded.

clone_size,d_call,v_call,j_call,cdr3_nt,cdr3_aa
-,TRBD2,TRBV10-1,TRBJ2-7,TGCGCCAGCAGTGCATGGGGGTCTCGGGAGGGCCCCGAGCAGTACTTC,CASSAWGSREGPEQYF
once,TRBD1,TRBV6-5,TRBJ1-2,TGTGCCAGCAGGCCTACCGGGACAGGGGTAGGCTACACCTTC,CASRPTGTGVGYTF
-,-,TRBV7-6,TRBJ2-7,TGTGCCAGCAGCTTAGGAGGCGGAGCCTACGAGCAGTACTTC,CASSLGGGAYEQYF
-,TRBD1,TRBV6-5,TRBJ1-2,TGTGCCAGCAGTTGGACAGGGGAAAATGGCTACACCTTC,CASSWTGENGYTF
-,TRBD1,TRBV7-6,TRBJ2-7,TGTGCCAGCAGCTTAGCGGGCAGGGGGCTCTACGAGCAGTACTTC,CASSLAGRGLYEQYF
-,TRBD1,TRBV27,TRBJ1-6,TGTGCCAGCAGTATTGGGACAGGGGGAAATAATTCACCCCTCCACTTT,CASSIGTGGNNSPLHF
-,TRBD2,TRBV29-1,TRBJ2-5,TGCAGCGTTGAAGAACGGGGGGAGGAACAGACCCAGTACTTC,CSVEERGEEQTQYF
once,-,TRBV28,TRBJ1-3,TGTGCCAGCAGTTTTACGGGTTTGGGCTCTGGAAACACCATATATTTT,CASSFTGLGSGNTIYF
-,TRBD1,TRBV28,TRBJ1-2,TGTGCCACTCACCAGGGGGTAAGGGGGTATGGCTACACCTTC,CATHQGVRGYGYTF
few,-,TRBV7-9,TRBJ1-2,TGTGCCAGCAGCTTGGTGCAAGGCTACACCTTC,CASSLVQGYTF
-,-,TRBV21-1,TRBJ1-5,TGTGCCAGCAGCAAAGTACAGCGGACTAATCAGCCCCAGCATTTT,CASSKVQRTNQPQHF
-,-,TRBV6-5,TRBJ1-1,TGTGCCAGCAAAATACAGGCGGTGAACACTGAAGCTTTCTTT,CASKIQAVNTEAFF
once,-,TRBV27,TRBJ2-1,TGTGCCAGCCAATCGCGCGGGACCTACAATGAGCAGTTCTTC,CASQSRGTYNEQFF
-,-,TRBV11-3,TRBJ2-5,TGTGCCAGCAGCCCGGGACCTACGGAGACCCAGTACTTC,CASSPGPTETQYF
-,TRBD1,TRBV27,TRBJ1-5,TGTGCCAGCAGTTCCGACTCTAATCAGGGGGGCAATCAGCCCCAGCATTTT,CASSSDSNQGGNQPQHF
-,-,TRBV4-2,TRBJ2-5,TGTGCCAGCAGCCCCCAACGGGGGGCGTACCAAGAGACCCAGTACTTC,CASSPQRGAYQETQYF
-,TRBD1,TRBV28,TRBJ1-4,TGTGCCAGCAGTCTCGACAGGGTGGTAGAAAAACTGTTTTTT,CASSLDRVVEKLFF